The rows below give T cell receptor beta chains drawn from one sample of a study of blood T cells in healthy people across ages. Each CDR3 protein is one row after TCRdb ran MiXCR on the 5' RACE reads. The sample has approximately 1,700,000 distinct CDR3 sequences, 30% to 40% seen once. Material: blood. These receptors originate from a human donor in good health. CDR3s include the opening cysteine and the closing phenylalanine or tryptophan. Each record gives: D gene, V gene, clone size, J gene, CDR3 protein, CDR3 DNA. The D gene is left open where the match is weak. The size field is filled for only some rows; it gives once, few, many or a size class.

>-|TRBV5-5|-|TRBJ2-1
CASRHVGSYNEQFF
TGTGCCAGCAGACACGTTGGGTCCTACAATGAGCAGTTCTTC
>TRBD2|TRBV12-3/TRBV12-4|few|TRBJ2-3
CASRGGLAGGPTDTQYF
TGTGCCAGCAGAGGGGGACTAGCGGGGGGGCCCACAGATACGCAGTATTTT
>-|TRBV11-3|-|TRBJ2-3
CDSSLDGAGTSTDTQYF
TGTGACAGCAGCTTAGATGGGGCAGGGACGAGCACAGATACGCAGTATTTT
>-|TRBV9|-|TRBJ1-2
CASSVAPGSFGYTF
TGTGCCAGCAGCGTAGCCCCAGGGAGTTTTGGCTACACCTTC
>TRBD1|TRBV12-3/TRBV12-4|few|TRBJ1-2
CASSHALGQAHNYGYTF
TGTGCCAGCAGTCATGCCCTTGGACAGGCTCATAACTATGGCTACACCTTC
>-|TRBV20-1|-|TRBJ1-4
CSAREGFNEKLFF
TGCAGTGCGAGAGAAGGGTTTAATGAAAAACTGTTTTTT
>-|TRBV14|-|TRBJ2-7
CASSQSTLTARGYEQYF
TGTGCCAGCAGCCAGTCAACCTTAACGGCGAGAGGCTACGAGCAGTACTTC
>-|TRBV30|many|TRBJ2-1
CAFHRGFSNEQFF
TGTGCCTTCCATCGGGGCTTTAGCAATGAGCAGTTCTTC
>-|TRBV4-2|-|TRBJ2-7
CASSPIAGNEQYF
TGTGCCAGCAGCCCGATCGCGGGGAACGAGCAGTACTTC
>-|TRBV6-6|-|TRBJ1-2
CASTDGGGYTF
TGTGCCAGCACCGACGGGGGTGGCTACACCTTC
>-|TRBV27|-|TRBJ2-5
CASSPYLGLEGQETQYF
TGTGCCAGCAGTCCCTACCTTGGGCTTGAGGGCCAAGAGACCCAGTACTTC
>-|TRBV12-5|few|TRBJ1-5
CASGLAMQGSSNQPQHF
TGTGCTAGTGGTTTGGCCATGCAGGGGTCGAGCAATCAGCCCCAGCATTTT
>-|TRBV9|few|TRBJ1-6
CASSASCCSYNSPLHF
TGTGCCAGCAGCGCTTCGTGTTGCTCCTATAATTCACCCCTCCACTTT
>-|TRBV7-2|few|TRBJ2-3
CASSLGPGTPTDTQYF
TGTGCCAGCAGCTTAGGACCAGGGACTCCCACAGATACGCAGTATTTT
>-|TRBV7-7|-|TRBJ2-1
CTSSLGILSNEQFF
TGTACTAGCAGCTTAGGGATCCTCAGCAATGAGCAGTTCTTC
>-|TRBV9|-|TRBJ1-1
CASPRRPTQMNTEAFF
TGTGCCAGCCCAAGGCGGCCAACTCAAATGAACACTGAAGCTTTCTTT
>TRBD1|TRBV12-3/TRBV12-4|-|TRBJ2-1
CASSFYFGTGTNEQFF
TGTGCCAGCAGTTTCTATTTTGGGACAGGGACTAATGAGCAGTTCTTC
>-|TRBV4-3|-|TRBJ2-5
CASSHGISRENEQYF
TGCGCCAGCAGCCATGGGATCAGCAGGGAAAATGAGCAGTACTTC
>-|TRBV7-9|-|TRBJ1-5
CASSPPGTRGVPQHF
TGTGCCAGCAGCCCCCCCGGGACCAGGGGAGTGCCCCAGCATTTT
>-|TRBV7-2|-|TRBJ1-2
CASSFSRDADYGYTF
TGTGCCAGCAGCTTTAGCAGGGACGCTGACTATGGCTACACCTTC
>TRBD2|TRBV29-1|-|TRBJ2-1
CSVAGGADYNEQFF
TGCAGCGTTGCGGGGGGGGCAGACTACAATGAGCAGTTCTTC
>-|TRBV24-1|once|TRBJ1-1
CATSDFGQGSGTFF
-
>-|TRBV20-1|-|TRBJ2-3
CSARGRGSGTDTQYF
TGCAGTGCTAGGGGACGCGGGTCGGGCACAGATACGCAGTATTTT
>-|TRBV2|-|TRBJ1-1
CASCQEEPYTEAFF
TGTGCCAGCTGCCAAGAGGAACCCTACACTGAAGCTTTCTTT
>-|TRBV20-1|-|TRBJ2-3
CSAVDSGPDTQYF
TGCAGTGCCGTGGACAGTGGCCCAGATACGCAGTATTTT
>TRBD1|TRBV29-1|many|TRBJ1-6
CSVAGQGAFRFPSPLHF
TGCAGCGTTGCTGGCCAGGGGGCGTTTAGGTTTCCCTCACCCCTCCACTTT
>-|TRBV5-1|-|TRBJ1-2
CASTPLGENENGYTF
TGCGCCAGCACCCCGCTCGGGGAGAATGAAAATGGCTACACCTTC
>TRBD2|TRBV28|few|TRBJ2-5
CASSLSISGGRGETQYF
TGTGCCAGCAGTTTGTCGATTAGCGGGGGAAGGGGAGAGACCCAGTACTTC
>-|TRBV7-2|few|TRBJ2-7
CASSLSRTGGIEQYF
TGTGCCAGCAGCCTTTCTAGAACCGGGGGTATCGAGCAGTACTTC
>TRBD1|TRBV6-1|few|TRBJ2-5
CASTLTGMETQYF
TGTGCCAGCACCTTGACAGGGATGGAGACCCAGTACTTC
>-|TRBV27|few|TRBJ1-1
CASSLRRKNTEAFF
TGTGCCAGCAGTTTACGACGTAAGAACACTGAAGCTTTCTTT
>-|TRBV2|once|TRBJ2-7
CASSEGRELYEQYF
TGTGCCAGCAGTGAAGGCAGGGAACTCTACGAGCAGTACTTC
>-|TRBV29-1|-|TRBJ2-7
CSVDLGQGYEQYF
TGCAGCGTTGATCTAGGGCAGGGCTACGAGCAGTACTTC
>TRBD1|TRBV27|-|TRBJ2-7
CASSFSGTGEYEQYF
TGTGCCAGCAGTTTTTCCGGGACAGGGGAATACGAGCAGTACTTC
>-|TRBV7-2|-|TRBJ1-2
CASSLIRDMYGYTF
TGTGCCAGCAGCCTCATCCGGGACATGTACGGCTACACCTTC
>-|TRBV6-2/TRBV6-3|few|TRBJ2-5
CASSYPRVPRLRETQYF
TGTGCCAGCAGTTACCCCAGGGTTCCGCGGCTAAGAGAGACCCAGTACTTC
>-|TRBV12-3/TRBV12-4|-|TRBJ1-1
CASANRAENPEAFF
TGTGCCAGCGCGAACAGGGCTGAGAACCCTGAAGCTTTCTTT
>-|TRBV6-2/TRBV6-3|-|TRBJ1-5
CASGIRFNQPQHF
TGTGCCAGCGGCATTCGTTTCAATCAGCCCCAGCATTTT
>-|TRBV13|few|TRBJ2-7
CASSFLGNEQYF
TGTGCCAGCAGCTTTTTGGGGAACGAGCAGTACTTC
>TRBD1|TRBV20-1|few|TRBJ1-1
CRVVRQGGTEAFF
TGCAGGGTGGTGAGACAGGGCGGCACTGAAGCTTTCTTT
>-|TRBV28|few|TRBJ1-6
CASSLPPSPLHF
TGTGCCAGCAGTTTGCCCCCATCACCCCTCCACTTT
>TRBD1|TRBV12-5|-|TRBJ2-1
CASRYGTGVYEQFF
TGTGCTAGTAGGTACGGGACAGGGGTCTATGAGCAGTTCTTC
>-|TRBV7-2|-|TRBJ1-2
CASSWGPGQASYGYTF
TGTGCCAGCAGCTGGGGCCCGGGACAAGCTTCCTATGGCTACACCTTC
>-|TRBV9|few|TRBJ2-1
CASSASDREQFF
TGTGCCAGCAGCGCCTCGGACAGAGAGCAGTTCTTC
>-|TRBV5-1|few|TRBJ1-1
CASSLGGKDEAFF
TGCGCCAGCAGCTTAGGGGGTAAGGATGAAGCTTTCTTT
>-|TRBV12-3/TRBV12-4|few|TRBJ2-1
CASSLSRRMQFF
TGTGCCAGCAGTTTAAGTCGCCGAATGCAGTTCTTC
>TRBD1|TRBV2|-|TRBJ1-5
CASSGGTGVSQPQHF
TGTGCCAGCAGCGGAGGAACAGGGGTTAGTCAGCCCCAGCATTTT
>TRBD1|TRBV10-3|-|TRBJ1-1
CAIKTPRTGGDTEAFF
TGTGCCATTAAAACCCCAAGGACAGGGGGGGACACTGAAGCTTTCTTT
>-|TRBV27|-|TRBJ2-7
CASSSQAISYEQYF
TGTGCCAGCAGTTCACAGGCGATCTCCTACGAGCAGTACTTC
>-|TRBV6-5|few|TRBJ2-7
CASSGVSRASFYEQYF
TGTGCCAGCAGTGGGGTGTCGAGGGCTTCGTTCTACGAGCAGTACTTC
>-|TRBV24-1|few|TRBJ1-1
CATSATKQGNTEAFF
TGTGCCACTTCGGCCACAAAACAGGGGAACACTGAAGCTTTCTTT
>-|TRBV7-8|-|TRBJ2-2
CASSQGHGTGELFF
TGTGCCAGCAGTCAGGGGCATGGCACCGGGGAGCTGTTTTTT
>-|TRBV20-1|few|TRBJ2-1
CSANPRQKSYNEQFF
TGCAGTGCCAACCCCCGACAGAAATCCTACAATGAGCAGTTCTTC
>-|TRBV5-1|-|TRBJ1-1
CASSLSGIGAEAFF
TGCGCCAGCAGCTTGTCTGGTATCGGCGCTGAAGCTTTCTTT
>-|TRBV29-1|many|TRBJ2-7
CSVVGVWKGSYEQYF
TGCAGCGTTGTAGGGGTGTGGAAAGGCTCCTACGAGCAGTACTTC